This TCR beta chain was sequenced in a study of T cell repertoires in cytomegalovirus infection. In the study overall: Indications of both CMV infection and matching HLA type were provided by public TCR beta signatures.

One entry per CDR3 protein, called by TCRdb with MiXCR from the reads. The sample lists 630,000 or so distinct CDR3 sequences; roughly 24% were seen once. V lost 5 bases and J lost 4; bases outside the gene matches: 7. The CDR3 is 16 amino acids. Germline V gene sequence: CDR1 SGHTA, CDR2 FQGNSA. The study's findings and limits: HLA-C-restricted CMV-specific TCR beta clonotypes prevailed in the ex vivo response. CMV carriers with the relevant HLA were identified by cumulative public TCR beta family frequency.

In this sample, this clonotype turned up many times. Its cognate antigen is unknown. The sequence derives from a human donor in good health (CMV status not recorded). Some clones in this sample may be carry-over from other donors' samples. Sequences were obtained from CD8+ T cells from PBMCs. The rearrangement links TRBV7-2 to TRBJ2-1; 11 nucleotides line up with TRBD2. The DNA for the CDR3 is TGTGCCAGCAGCGTTCGACTAGCGGGGCCTTACAATGAGCAGTTCTTC. Translation: CASSVRLAGPYNEQFF.